Below, 31 T cell receptor beta chains from the same sample are listed, as sequenced in a study of T-cell memory formation after mild COVID-19. Via MiXCR, TCRdb re-called the 5' RACE reads, giving one row per CDR3 protein. In the table there are 550,000 to 600,000 distinct CDR3 sequences, 15% to 20% of which are singletons. Sequencing was carried out using PBMCs or a T cell subset sorted from them (not recorded which). These receptors all come from an adult woman who had mild COVID-19 (a few samples of this study predate the infection). Cell type and time point are not known.

This chain links TRBV5-1 with TRBJ2-7; D tentatively fits TRBD1 or TRBD2 (5 bases each). The length of the CDR3 is 15 residues. V lost 4 bases to trimming and J lost 0 bases, with 14 bases between them. Per germline, CDR1 SGHRS and CDR2 YFSETQ. The CDR3, as DNA: TGCGCCAGCAGCACTGGGGGTCGGTACTCCTACGAGCAGTACTTC. Its protein product is CASSTGGRYSYEQYF.

The genes are TRBV4-3 and TRBJ1-5; D ambiguous. Deletions cut 4 bases from V and 3 bases from J, with 13 bases between. Germline V gene lookup returns CDR1 LGHNA and CDR2 YSLEER. CDR3 length equals 15 residues. CDR3 nucleotide sequence: TGCGCCAGCAGCCCCCGACGGGCTTACAATCAGCCCCAGCATTTT. Protein sequence: CASSPRRAYNQPQHF.

The table lists this clonotype with many counts. The chain is built from TRBV18 and TRBJ2-1; 11 nucleotides align to TRBD1. J was trimmed by 1 base and V by 3 bases; bases with no gene match: 8. The V gene's germline CDR1 is KGHSH and CDR2 LQKENI. The length of the CDR3 is 18 residues. The CDR3 DNA reads TGTGCCAGCTCACCTGCGCGGGGGACAGGGGGTTCCTACAATGAGCAGTTCTTC. Translation gives CASSPARGTGGSYNEQFF.

This clonotype has more than one count but fewer than ten. This sequence joins TRBV7-2 and TRBJ2-6; D uncertain. Germline V gene lookup returns CDR1 SGHTA and CDR2 FQGNSA. This CDR3 has 12 residues. The V gene lost 4 bases and the J gene lost 13 bases, with 11 bases spanning the gap. The CDR3 loop is CASSSPPGVLTF. The CDR3 nucleotides read TGTGCCAGCAGCTCCCCCCCTGGGGTCCTGACTTTC.

This chain uses TRBV7-9 with TRBJ1-4; maybe TRBD1 (6 bases). CDR3 size: 17 residues. Between the trimmed V and J ends, which lost 4 bases and 0 bases, there was a span of 15 bases. CDR1 SEHNR and CDR2 FQNEAQ come from the germline V gene (reference sequence). The CDR3 coding sequence is TGTGCCAGCAGCTCCCGGGGGCCGCGGGCAACTAATGAAAAACTGTTTTTT. Protein product: CASSSRGPRATNEKLFF.

This clonotype was observed a few times. The chain is built from TRBV29-1 and TRBJ2-5; unclear D gene. Trimming cost V 3 bases and J 4 bases, with 12 bases left between them. CDR3 length equals 13 residues. CDR1 SQVTM and CDR2 ANQGSEA come from the germline V gene. This CDR3 is CSVDAGPLETQYF. The CDR3 DNA reads as TGCAGCGTTGATGCCGGACCCCTAGAGACCCAGTACTTC.

The rearrangement joins TRBV5-1 to TRBJ2-2, with 8 bases that match TRBD2. Per the germline V gene, CDR1 is SGHRS and CDR2 is YFSETQ. The CDR3 runs to 15 residues. V dropped 4 bases and J dropped 3; count of bases not matched to a gene: 5. The CDR3 loop is CASSRGTRDTGELFF. The CDR3 DNA reads TGCGCCAGCAGCCGAGGGACTAGGGACACCGGGGAGCTGTTTTTT.

The chain carries TRBV2 and TRBJ2-7, with D perhaps TRBD1 or TRBD2 (5 bases each). V was trimmed by 9 bases and J by 2 bases, leaving 14 bases between them. The CDR3 covers 13 residues. Germline values: CDR1 SNHLY, CDR2 FYNNEI. CDR3 residues: CASTGRKTYEQYF. CDR3 in DNA: TGTGCCAGTACGGGACGGAAAACCTACGAGCAGTACTTC.

This clonotype has a single count. The junction and the germline gene differ at one end; a read error may be behind it. The chain links TRBV5-4 to TRBJ1-2; D perhaps matches TRBD1 (6 bases). The CDR3 has 16 residues. The V gene's germline CDR1 is SGHNT and CDR2 YYREEE (reference sequence). For the CDR3, the DNA is TGTGCCAGCAGCCTGGATGGACAGCATCATAACTATGGCTGCACCTTC. Protein: CASSLDGQHHNYGCTF.

There are a few counts of this clonotype. This rearrangement joins TRBV20-1 to TRBJ2-3; tentative D call: TRBD2 (5 bases). Germline V gene data show CDR1 as DFQATT and CDR2 as SNEGSKA (reference sequence). The CDR3 is 14 residues long. Trimming pared 2 bases from V and 2 bases from J, leaving 11 bases between. The DNA for the CDR3 is TGCAGTGCTAGATATCCCGGGGTCACAGATACGCAGTATTTT. It codes for CSARYPGVTDTQYF.

This clonotype was seen repeatedly, ten times or more. Sequence at one end of the junction differs from germline and may be a read error. The chain combines TRBV7-9 with TRBJ2-7; D possibly uses TRBD1 or TRBD2 (5 bases each). Germline V gene lookup returns CDR1 SEHNR and CDR2 FQNEAQ (reference sequence). The CDR3 is 12 residues long. The CDR3 DNA is TGTGCCAGCAGCTTAGGACCGAGGGACGAGGGCTTC. Its protein is CASSLGPRDEGF.

The rearrangement joins TRBV6-5 to TRBJ2-2; TRBD2 agrees at 12 bases. Germline CDR1 is MNHEY and CDR2 is SVGAGI. The CDR3 spans 16 residues. V lost 6 bases to trimming and J lost 7 bases; unmatched junction nucleotides: 9. CDR3 in DNA: TGTGCCAGCAGGGAGGTTCTAGCGGGGGGGCTCGGGGAGCTGTTTTTT. As protein: CASREVLAGGLGELFF.

The rearrangement uses TRBV9 and TRBJ1-4; 7 nucleotides agree with TRBD1. Unmatched junction bases numbered 9, after V lost 4 bases and J lost 6 bases. CDR3 length: 15 residues. From germline, CDR1 is SGDLS and CDR2 YYNGEE. The CDR3 nucleotides read TGTGCCAGCAGCCGCGGACTAGGGGGCGATGAAAAACTGTTTTTT. Its translation: CASSRGLGGDEKLFF.

The chain employs TRBV24-1 and TRBJ2-5; D may be TRBD1 or TRBD2 (5 bases each). CDR3 length equals 15 residues. V was cut by 4 bases and J by 5 bases, with 16 bases left in between. CDR1 and CDR2 (germline): KGHDR, SFDVKD. The chain's CDR3 is CATSEPLTRGETQYF. CDR3 nucleotide sequence: TGTGCCACCAGTGAACCTCTAACGAGGGGTGAGACCCAGTACTTC.

CDR3 in DNA: TGTGCCAGTAGTATGGAGGCAGGTGTTACCTACAATGAGCAGTTCTTC. Its protein product is CASSMEAGVTYNEQFF. The chain joins TRBV19 to TRBJ2-1; maybe TRBD2 (5 bases). The CDR3 covers 16 residues. Germline assignment: CDR1 LNHDA and CDR2 SQIVND (reference sequence). V was clipped by 3 bases and J by 2 bases, with 14 bases between them.

The V and J genes are TRBV7-9 and TRBJ2-1, with 7 bases fitting TRBD2. Germline lookup yields CDR1 SEHNR and CDR2 FQNEAQ (reference sequence). The V gene end was trimmed by 2 bases and the J gene end by 3 bases; junction bases not matched to a gene: 7. The CDR3 extends over 16 amino acids. In DNA form, the CDR3 reads TGTGCCAGCAGCTTAAGGACTAGTAGACTCTACAATGAGCAGTTCTTC. Translated: CASSLRTSRLYNEQFF.

In its sample, this clonotype was seen a few times. This chain connects TRBV5-1 to TRBJ2-2; 9 bases are shared with TRBD2. This CDR3 is 15 amino acids long. Per germline, CDR1 SGHRS and CDR2 YFSETQ. The junction had 9 bases not matched to a gene; V was cut back by 5 bases and J by 7 bases. The CDR3: CASRWTSDGGGELFF. Written as DNA, the CDR3 is TGCGCCAGCAGGTGGACTAGCGATGGGGGCGGGGAGCTGTTTTTT.

This clonotype occurred a few times. The J gene is TRBJ1-5, the V gene TRBV24-1; D remains unclear. The CDR3 consists of 19 residues. Trimming took off 3 bases at V and 6 bases at J, with 26 bases between the two ends. The germline V gene encodes CDR1 KGHDR and CDR2 SFDVKD. Written as DNA, the CDR3 is TGTGCCACCAGTGATAAAGGCGCCGCAGCAGTCGATGGGGTTCAGCCCCAGCATTTT. Residues: CATSDKGAAAVDGVQPQHF.

This chain links TRBV3-1 with TRBJ2-3; weak D call: TRBD2 (5 bases). CDR3 length: 15 residues. CDR1 is LGHDT and CDR2 is YNNKEL in the germline V gene (reference sequence). Between the trimmed V and J ends, which lost 3 bases and 4 bases, there was a span of 14 bases. The CDR3 region is CASSQTTHGSDTQYF. The CDR3 bases are TGTGCCAGCAGCCAGACTACGCACGGCTCAGATACGCAGTATTTT.

CDR3 protein: CSARVAGGDETQYF. In DNA form, the CDR3 reads TGCAGTGCTAGAGTAGCGGGAGGGGACGAGACCCAGTACTTC. The chain has TRBV20-1 and TRBJ2-5; 11 bases fit TRBD2. Trimming at V came to 1 base and at J to 5 bases, leaving 3 bases not matched to a gene. Germline CDR1 DFQATT, CDR2 SNEGSKA (reference sequence). CDR3 length: 14 residues.

This clonotype appeared a few times. This chain joins TRBV12-3 or TRBV12-4 and TRBJ1-1; the D is unclear. This CDR3 has 13 amino acids. Between the trimmed V and J ends, which lost 7 bases and 1 base, there was a span of 10 bases. CDR3 nucleotides: TGTGCCAGCAAAGTGGCTCCGAACACTGAAGCTTTCTTT. Amino acid sequence: CASKVAPNTEAFF.

This clonotype was observed a handful of times. The chain combines TRBV6-1 with TRBJ2-2; 9 positions agree with TRBD2. The J segment lost 3 bases and the V segment lost 3 bases, leaving 2 bases of the junction unmatched. The CDR3 is 15 residues long. Germline V gene lookup returns CDR1 MNHNS and CDR2 SASEGT. DNA for the CDR3: TGTGCCAGCAGTGAGGGACTAGCCTACACCGGGGAGCTGTTTTTT. As protein: CASSEGLAYTGELFF.

This clonotype has a handful of counts. The V call is TRBV7-2, the J call TRBJ2-1; D may be TRBD1 or TRBD2 (7 bases each). The germline CDR1 and CDR2 sequences are SGHTA and FQGNSA. V was trimmed by 4 bases and J by 6 bases, leaving 25 bases between them. The CDR3 runs 18 residues. The CDR3 DNA reads TGTGCCAGCAGCTCCCTAAGGAGGGGGCTAGCGGAGATCAATGAGCAGTTCTTC. Encoded protein: CASSSLRRGLAEINEQFF.

This clonotype has a count of ten or more. A read error may account for a junction end that differs from germline. The V gene is TRBV7-2, the J gene TRBJ2-1, with a possible D match to TRBD2 (5 bases). The CDR3 consists of 15 residues. Germline values: CDR1 SGHTA, CDR2 FQGNSA. CDR3 DNA: TGTGCCAGCAGTTTAGCGACAAGCTCCTACAATGAGCAGTTCTTC. Its translation: CASSLATSSYNEQFF.

Here the CDR3 DNA reads TGTGCCAGCAGTCGGGAGATGGGACTTGAAGCTTTCTTT. Translation: CASSREMGLEAFF. This chain uses TRBV12-3 or TRBV12-4 with TRBJ1-1; weak D call: TRBD1 (5 bases). The CDR3 runs 13 residues. V was cut by 5 bases and J by 7 bases, with 14 bases left in between.

This clonotype was seen a few times. This sequence joins TRBV4-3 and TRBJ2-2; D possibly uses TRBD1 or TRBD2 (5 bases each). CDR3 length: 15 residues. V gave up 3 bases and J gave up 10 bases, with 18 bases separating them. Germline V gene sequence: CDR1 LGHNA, CDR2 YSLEER. CDR3 loop: CASSHRRDRSSELFF. The CDR3 nucleotides are TGCGCCAGCAGCCATCGCCGGGACCGCTCTTCGGAGCTGTTTTTT.

In its sample, this clonotype was seen a few times. The CDR3 sequence is CASSRGEGGYTF. The DNA for the CDR3 is TGTGCCAGCAGTCGCGGGGAAGGTGGCTACACCTTC. The chain uses TRBV6-1 and TRBJ1-2, with D uncertain. The CDR3 consists of 12 residues. V was shortened by 5 bases and J by 7 bases, with 11 bases between the two germline ends. CDR1 is MNHNS, CDR2 SASEGT, per germline.

This chain joins TRBV3-1 and TRBJ1-6; TRBD1 might be the D (6 bases). CDR3 length: 17 amino acids. V was pared by 1 base and J by 10 bases, with 20 bases between. Germline V gene lookup returns CDR1 LGHDT and CDR2 YNNKEL (reference sequence). For the CDR3, the DNA is TGTGCCAGCAGCCAAGGTGGGACAAGACGGTATGGGTCACCCCTCCACTTT. This codes for CASSQGGTRRYGSPLHF.

Only a few counts were recorded for this clonotype. This CDR3 reads CATSEADGAEQYF. The DNA for the CDR3 is TGTGCCACCAGTGAGGCCGACGGTGCCGAGCAGTACTTC. The J gene is TRBJ2-7, the V gene TRBV24-1; D gene ambiguous. V was shortened by 4 bases and J by 6 bases, with 12 bases between the two germline ends. This CDR3 is built from 13 residues. In germline, CDR1 is KGHDR, CDR2 SFDVKD.

The chain couples TRBV18 to TRBJ1-6; D might be TRBD1 (5 bases). Germline V gene sequence: CDR1 KGHSH, CDR2 LQKENI. CDR3 size: 16 residues. Trimming removed 0 bases at V and 6 bases at J, with 12 bases between. CDR3 residues: CASSPPGRGRNSPLHF. CDR3 bases: TGTGCCAGCTCACCACCGGGCCGGGGCCGTAATTCACCCCTCCACTTT.

This chain uses TRBV27 with TRBJ1-6; no clear D. V lost 8 bases and J lost 5, with 16 bases in between. Germline assignment: CDR1 MNHEY and CDR2 SMNVEV (reference sequence). The CDR3 totals 15 residues. The CDR3 bases are TGTGCCAGCGGCCCTTCGGGCTTTGATAATTCACCCCTCCACTTT. This gives the protein CASGPSGFDNSPLHF.